These 20 T cell receptor beta chains came from one sample sequenced in a study of memory CD4+ T cells and cytomegalovirus serostatus. Sequenced by immunoSEQ multiplex PCR; TCRdb stores in-frame clones only, minus some. This sample has tens of thousands of clones, with 80% to 85% found just once. The sort gate was single viable CD3+CD4+CD8-CD45RO+ cells for memory CD4+ T cells. The sample taken for sequencing was memory CD4+ T cells from blood. The receptors were gathered from an adult in good health and CMV-seronegative.

The CDR3: CASKRRSDSYNEQFF. CDR3 nucleotides: TGTGCCAGCAAGCGCAGGTCAGACTCCTACAATGAGCAGTTCTTC. V is TRBV6-5 and J is TRBJ2-1; D uncertain. CDR1 MNHEY and CDR2 SVGAGI come from the germline V gene. CDR3 size: 15 residues. The V and J ends lost 7 bases and 0 bases respectively, with 13 bases between them.

V and J are TRBV5-1 and TRBJ2-3; tentatively, D is TRBD1 (5 bases). The CDR3 covers 14 residues. Germline assignment: CDR1 SGHRS and CDR2 YFSETQ. With 5 bases removed from V and 4 bases from J, the gap between germline ends came to 14 bases. The CDR3 DNA sequence: TGCGCCAGCAGGTGGGGCAGGGCCGCAGATACGCAGTATTTT. Its translation is CASRWGRAADTQYF.

The chain links TRBV19 to TRBJ1-2; D call uncertain. CDR1 and CDR2 from the germline V gene are LNHDA and SQIVND (reference sequence). The CDR3 length is 16 residues. The V and J ends lost 3 bases and 7 bases respectively, with 21 bases between them. DNA of the CDR3: TGTGCCAGTAGTATTCGTGTTGAGGCAGGAACGGGTGGCTACACCTTC. Amino acids: CASSIRVEAGTGGYTF.

In DNA, the CDR3 is TGTGCCAGCAGTTTATGGGGGACAGGGCCCCAGCATTTT. Translated, it gives CASSLWGTGPQHF. The V call is TRBV27, the J call TRBJ1-5, with 8 nucleotides matching TRBD1. The CDR3 is 13 amino acids. Germline V lookup: CDR1 MNHEY, CDR2 SMNVEV (reference sequence). V was clipped by 1 base and J by 9 bases; unmatched bases: 2.

The chain links TRBV7-2 to TRBJ1-6; 8 bases match TRBD1. V trimming: 5 bases; J trimming: 7 bases; junction bases outside the gene matches: 7. The germline gives CDR1 SGHTA, CDR2 FQGNSA. This CDR3 spans 15 amino acids. CDR3 DNA: TGTGCCAGCAGCCCCGACAGGGGCCGGAATTCACCCCTCCACTTT. This encodes CASSPDRGRNSPLHF.

The J gene is TRBJ1-2, the V gene TRBV28, with D tentatively TRBD1 (5 bases). The germline V and J ends were trimmed by 3 bases and 7 bases, with 12 bases remaining between them. Germline CDR1 MDHEN, CDR2 SYDVKM. There are 13 residues in the CDR3. The CDR3 region is CASSLGQRGGYTF. CDR3 DNA sequence: TGTGCCAGCAGTTTGGGTCAAAGGGGTGGCTACACCTTC.

V usage is TRBV7-9 and J usage is TRBJ2-1; 9 bases align to TRBD1. The junction had 14 bases not matched to a gene; V was cut back by 3 bases and J by 8 bases. Germline CDR1 and CDR2: SEHNR and FQNEAQ (reference sequence). The CDR3 is 17 amino acids. This CDR3 is CASSLQKDRGRIDEQFF. CDR3 nucleotide sequence: TGTGCCAGCAGCTTGCAAAAGGACAGGGGAAGAATCGATGAGCAGTTCTTC. The whole variable domain, filled in from reference TRBV7-9 and TRBJ2-1, reads DTGVSQNPRHKITKRGQNVTFRCDPISEHNRLYWYRQTLGQGPEFLTYFQNEAQLEKSRLLSDRFSAERPKGSFSTLEIQRTEQGDSAMYLCASSLQKDRGRIDEQFFGPGTRLTVL.

This clone was picked up one time. V is TRBV4-1 and J is TRBJ1-2; a weak D match, TRBD1 (6 bases). The CDR3 extends over 14 amino acids. Looked up from germline, CDR1 is MGHRA and CDR2 is YSYEKL. Trimming left V 1 base short and J 4 bases short, with 10 bases between. CDR3: CASSQVARGYGYTF. CDR3 coding DNA: TGCGCCAGCAGCCAAGTGGCCAGGGGCTATGGCTACACCTTC.

In this sample, this clone turned up a few times. The CDR3 DNA reads as TGTGCCTGGAGTGTATCGGGCAGTGTCATGGGAGGTGCCAAAAACATTCAGTACTTC. Its protein product is CAWSVSGSVMGGAKNIQYF. V gene TRBV30 combines with J gene TRBJ2-4; possible D gene TRBD2, 6 bases. V shed 0 bases and J shed 1 base, with 22 bases lying between them. Germline V lookup: CDR1 GTSNPN, CDR2 SVGIG (reference sequence). This CDR3 region has 19 residues. Using reference TRBV30 and TRBJ2-4 for the parts outside the CDR3, the full variable domain is SQTIHQWPATLVQPVGSPLSLECTVEGTSNPNLYWYRQAAGRGLQLLFYSVGIGQISSEVPQNLSASRPQDRQFILSSKKLLLSDSGFYLCAWSVSGSVMGGAKNIQYFGAGTRLSVL.

This clone was seen a few times. The V gene is TRBV6-6, the J gene TRBJ1-1; TRBD1 matches 7 bases. Germline CDR1 is MNHNY and CDR2 is SVGAGI (reference sequence). The CDR3 runs 15 residues. V was clipped by 6 bases and J by 4 bases; unmatched bases: 11. The CDR3 DNA reads as TGTGCCAGCAGGGCTACAGGGGACGGGAGCACTGAAGCTTTCTTT. It translates to CASRATGDGSTEAFF.

The chain joins TRBV7-3 to TRBJ1-2; the match to TRBD1 covers 8 bases. J was trimmed by 4 bases and V by 5 bases; bases with no gene match: 3. This CDR3 spans 13 amino acids. Germline V CDR1 and CDR2: SGHTA, FQGTGA. The CDR3 coding sequence is TGTGCCAGCAGCCGACAGGGGAGCTATGGCTACACCTTC. Translated, it gives CASSRQGSYGYTF.

V usage is TRBV4-1 and J usage is TRBJ1-1; tentative D call: TRBD1 (5 bases). The germline CDR1 and CDR2 sequences are MGHRA and YSYEKL. This CDR3 has 17 residues. V was clipped by 0 bases and J by 1 base, with 15 bases between them. The CDR3 DNA follows: TGCGCCAGCAGCCAAGAACCCCCCGGGGCAGGGAACACTGAAGCTTTCTTT. Its protein is CASSQEPPGAGNTEAFF.

The V gene is TRBV6-6, the J gene TRBJ2-7, with D perhaps TRBD1 (6 bases). Between the trimmed V and J ends, which lost 6 bases and 1 base, there was a span of 16 bases. In germline, CDR1 is MNHNY, CDR2 SVGAGI (reference sequence). The CDR3 is 15 amino acids. CDR3 residues: CASRLEQGSSYEQYF. Here the CDR3 DNA reads TGTGCCAGCAGACTCGAACAGGGAAGTTCCTACGAGCAGTACTTC.

The gene calls are TRBV5-5 and TRBJ2-1; D perhaps matches TRBD2 (5 bases). The CDR3 extends over 14 amino acids. Germline V gene data show CDR1 as SGHKS and CDR2 as YYEKEE (reference sequence). Trimming removed 3 bases from V and 7 bases from J, with 14 bases in between. This chain's CDR3 is CASSWLSGTNEQFF. The CDR3 nucleotides read TGTGCCAGCAGCTGGTTGTCGGGAACTAATGAGCAGTTCTTC. Combining the CDR3 with reference TRBV5-5 and TRBJ2-1 gives the whole variable domain DAGVTQSPTHLIKTRGQQVTLRCSPISGHKSVSWYQQVLGQGPQFIFQYYEKEERGRGNFPDRFSARQFPNYSSELNVNALLLGDSALYLCASSWLSGTNEQFFGPGTRLTVL.

V and J are TRBV5-1 and TRBJ2-5; tentatively, D is TRBD1 (5 bases). Germline V gives CDR1 SGHRS, CDR2 YFSETQ. The V gene lost 5 bases and the J gene lost 5 bases, with 31 bases spanning the gap. This CDR3 is 19 amino acids long. The CDR3, as DNA: TGCGCCAGCAGGGGCCCACCCCCTTTAGACAGCGCCCGTGGGGAGACCCAGTACTTC. Encoded protein: CASRGPPPLDSARGETQYF.

The chain couples TRBV20-1 to TRBJ2-5; the D is unclear. The CDR3 contains 11 residues. The V gene lost 2 bases and the J gene lost 3 bases, with 4 bases spanning the gap. Germline V lookup: CDR1 DFQATT, CDR2 SNEGSKA (reference sequence). DNA for the CDR3: TGCAGTGCTAGAAGGGAAGAGACCCAGTACTTC. As protein: CSARREETQYF.

This clone appeared once. This sequence joins TRBV11-2 and TRBJ1-1, with unresolved D. This CDR3 comprises 14 residues. V lost 1 base, J lost 1 base, and 7 bases lay in between. CDR1 and CDR2 from the germline V gene are SGHAT and FQNNGV. For the CDR3, the DNA is TGTGCCAGCAGCTTAGGTTTGTGGAACACTGAAGCTTTCTTT. Protein: CASSLGLWNTEAFF.

This clone was counted a single time. V and J are TRBV7-9 and TRBJ1-4, with 10 positions matching TRBD1. With 3 bases clipped from V and 2 bases from J, the junction kept 3 bases outside the gene matches. Looked up from germline, CDR1 is SEHNR and CDR2 is FQNEAQ (reference sequence). The CDR3 totals 16 residues. This chain's CDR3 is CASSFRQGATNEKLFF. The DNA of the CDR3 is TGTGCCAGCAGCTTCAGACAGGGGGCGACTAATGAAAAACTGTTTTTT.

The chain recombines TRBV10-2 with TRBJ2-7, with a weak D call TRBD1 (6 bases). Trimming removed 6 bases at V and 8 bases at J, with 17 bases between. Germline-derived CDR1 and CDR2 are WSHSY and SAAADI. This CDR3 comprises 13 residues. The CDR3 nucleotides are TGCGCCAGCAGGGACCGGGACACCTTTAAGCAGTACTTC. Protein: CASRDRDTFKQYF.

The chain recombines TRBV10-2 with TRBJ2-5; TRBD1 is a possible D gene (5 bases). Germline CDR1 reads WSHSY; CDR2 reads SAAADI. The CDR3 covers 14 residues. With 4 bases removed from V and 5 bases from J, the gap between germline ends came to 14 bases. This chain's CDR3 is CASSVQGVGETQYF. The CDR3 DNA sequence: TGCGCCAGCAGTGTGCAAGGGGTGGGGGAGACCCAGTACTTC.